These T cell receptor beta chains were read from a single sample in a study of blood T cell repertoires in COVID-19. Data came from immunoSEQ multiplex PCR; TCRdb stores just in-frame clones and leaves some out. The table lists 20,000 or so clones, over 75% of them singletons, with roughly 3.2% in the top ten. Sequenced input: peripheral blood. These TCRs come from a human donor in a cohort sampled during active COVID-19. The CDR3 runs from the conserved cysteine through the conserved F or W. The D gene is left open where the match is weak. A clone size is listed for some rows: how often the clone was seen (once, few, many), or a class if it is expanded.

CDR3nt: TGTGCCAGCAGCGTAGATCCGAGCAGGTACGAGCAGTACTTC
CDR3aa: CASSVDPSRYEQYF
j_gene: TRBJ2-7
d_gene: .
v_gene: TRBV9
abundance: .

CDR3nt: TGTGCCAGCCGGAGTACGGATGAGCAGTTCTTC
CDR3aa: CASRSTDEQFF
j_gene: TRBJ2-1
d_gene: .
v_gene: TRBV12-3/TRBV12-4
abundance: .

CDR3nt: TGCGCCAGCAGCTTGGCCCCGACCAGCGGGAGAGACGAGCAGTTCTTC
CDR3aa: CASSLAPTSGRDEQFF
j_gene: TRBJ2-1
d_gene: TRBD2
v_gene: TRBV5-1
abundance: .

CDR3nt: TGCGCCAGCAGCCGGACAGGGATGAACACTGAAGCTTTCTTT
CDR3aa: CASSRTGMNTEAFF
j_gene: TRBJ1-1
d_gene: TRBD1
v_gene: TRBV4-1
abundance: .

CDR3nt: TGTGCCAGCAGCTTAAGTGGCAGCGTTTCTAATTCACCCCTCCACTTT
CDR3aa: CASSLSGSVSNSPLHF
j_gene: TRBJ1-6
d_gene: .
v_gene: TRBV7-2
abundance: .

CDR3nt: TGTGCCAGCAGTTTATCCCCGGGAATCGGCACTGAAGCTTTCTTT
CDR3aa: CASSLSPGIGTEAFF
j_gene: TRBJ1-1
d_gene: .
v_gene: TRBV27
abundance: .

CDR3nt: TGTGCCATCAGTCCACAGGGGGCGGGGGGCACAGATACGCAGTATTTT
CDR3aa: CAISPQGAGGTDTQYF
j_gene: TRBJ2-3
d_gene: TRBD1
v_gene: TRBV10-3
abundance: .

CDR3nt: TGTGCCAGCAGCTTTACAGTAGACTCGGGATATGGCTACACCTTC
CDR3aa: CASSFTVDSGYGYTF
j_gene: TRBJ1-2
d_gene: .
v_gene: TRBV7-2
abundance: few

CDR3nt: TGTGCCAGCAGGCGGATCCATGGCTACACCTTC
CDR3aa: CASRRIHGYTF
j_gene: TRBJ1-2
d_gene: .
v_gene: TRBV6-5
abundance: .

CDR3nt: TGTGCCAGCAGTCCCAGACTTTTTCTCGCTTCTGGAAACACCATATATTTT
CDR3aa: CASSPRLFLASGNTIYF
j_gene: TRBJ1-3
d_gene: .
v_gene: TRBV28
abundance: .

CDR3nt: TGCGCCAGCAGCTTGGGTCAGCCGGGACAGGGGAGTTTAAGCTACACCTTC
CDR3aa: CASSLGQPGQGSLSYTF
j_gene: TRBJ1-2
d_gene: TRBD1
v_gene: TRBV5-1
abundance: .

CDR3nt: TGTGCCAGCAGTTTAAGTCCTAGCGGGATGGGGGTCGAGCAGTACTTC
CDR3aa: CASSLSPSGMGVEQYF
j_gene: TRBJ2-7
d_gene: TRBD2
v_gene: TRBV27
abundance: .

CDR3nt: TGTGCCAGCACCCTGGACAGGGTTGATACGCAGTATTTT
CDR3aa: CASTLDRVDTQYF
j_gene: TRBJ2-3
d_gene: TRBD1
v_gene: TRBV25-1
abundance: .

CDR3nt: TGCAGCGTGGCCCGGGGGAGGGGGACTGAAGCTTTCTTT
CDR3aa: CSVARGRGTEAFF
j_gene: TRBJ1-1
d_gene: .
v_gene: TRBV29-1
abundance: .

CDR3nt: TGTGCCAGCAGCCCCGGACTTAACGCTGAAGCTTTCTTT
CDR3aa: CASSPGLNAEAFF
j_gene: TRBJ1-1
d_gene: .
v_gene: TRBV9
abundance: .

CDR3nt: TGTGCCAGCAGCCTCGGGACTAGCGGGATGAATACGCAGTATTTT
CDR3aa: CASSLGTSGMNTQYF
j_gene: TRBJ2-3
d_gene: TRBD2
v_gene: TRBV9
abundance: .

CDR3nt: TGCGCCAGCAGCTTAGCTCGGGGGGGAGGGCTCACTGAAGCTTTCTTT
CDR3aa: CASSLARGGGLTEAFF
j_gene: TRBJ1-1
d_gene: .
v_gene: TRBV7-9
abundance: .

CDR3nt: TGTGCCAGCAGCTTGGGCACAGGTCCACGGAATTCACCCCTCCACTTT
CDR3aa: CASSLGTGPRNSPLHF
j_gene: TRBJ1-6
d_gene: .
v_gene: TRBV7-8
abundance: .

CDR3nt: TGTGCCAGTACCCCTGGACAGGGAATGATAACCTTCTATGGCTACACCTTC
CDR3aa: CASTPGQGMITFYGYTF
j_gene: TRBJ1-2
d_gene: TRBD1
v_gene: TRBV19
abundance: .

CDR3nt: TGTGCCAGCAGCCTGTCAAGGGACATCCTAGCCAAAAACATTCAGTACTTC
CDR3aa: CASSLSRDILAKNIQYF
j_gene: TRBJ2-4
d_gene: .
v_gene: TRBV11-2
abundance: .

CDR3nt: TGTGCCAGCGGGGACAGGGGGTGGTTGAATGAGCAGTTCTTC
CDR3aa: CASGDRGWLNEQFF
j_gene: TRBJ2-1
d_gene: TRBD1
v_gene: TRBV2
abundance: .

CDR3nt: TGTGCCACCAGCAGAGATAGAGCGGGACCTAACTATGGCTACACCTTC
CDR3aa: CATSRDRAGPNYGYTF
j_gene: TRBJ1-2
d_gene: .
v_gene: TRBV15
abundance: few

CDR3nt: TGCGCCAGCAGCTTGGATAGCGGGAGTTTAACAGATACGCAGTATTTT
CDR3aa: CASSLDSGSLTDTQYF
j_gene: TRBJ2-3
d_gene: TRBD2
v_gene: TRBV5-1
abundance: .

CDR3nt: TGTGCCAGCACCAAGGGACTAGCGGACTACGAGCAGTACTTC
CDR3aa: CASTKGLADYEQYF
j_gene: TRBJ2-7
d_gene: TRBD2
v_gene: TRBV2
abundance: .

CDR3nt: TGTGCCAGCAGTTTGGCATCCGGGTCTCCTCGGTACGAGCAGTACTTC
CDR3aa: CASSLASGSPRYEQYF
j_gene: TRBJ2-7
d_gene: .
v_gene: TRBV28
abundance: .

CDR3nt: TGTGCCAGCAGTGAAATGTCTGGGGCCGATACGCAGTATTTT
CDR3aa: CASSEMSGADTQYF
j_gene: TRBJ2-3
d_gene: .
v_gene: TRBV25-1
abundance: .

CDR3nt: TGTGCCAGCAGCTCAGGGGAACAGGGAATGCCCCAGCATTTT
CDR3aa: CASSSGEQGMPQHF
j_gene: TRBJ1-5
d_gene: .
v_gene: TRBV7-9
abundance: few

CDR3nt: TGTGCCAGCAGTGGAGGGACTCACCTAGCCCTCTACGAGCAGTACTTC
CDR3aa: CASSGGTHLALYEQYF
j_gene: TRBJ2-7
d_gene: .
v_gene: TRBV25-1
abundance: .

CDR3nt: TGTGCCAGCAGCCTCCACCGACAGAGCTACGAGCAGTACTTC
CDR3aa: CASSLHRQSYEQYF
j_gene: TRBJ2-7
d_gene: .
v_gene: TRBV5-5
abundance: .

CDR3nt: TGTGCCAGCAGCTTTCCTAGCCGAGAAGAGACCCAGTACTTC
CDR3aa: CASSFPSREETQYF
j_gene: TRBJ2-5
d_gene: .
v_gene: TRBV5-4
abundance: .

CDR3nt: TGTGCCAGCAGCTTAGCACAGGGTCCGAACACTGAAGCTTTCTTT
CDR3aa: CASSLAQGPNTEAFF
j_gene: TRBJ1-1
d_gene: .
v_gene: TRBV7-9
abundance: few

CDR3nt: TGTGCCAGCAGCTTAGGACGAGCGATCCCCACCTACGAGCAGTACTTC
CDR3aa: CASSLGRAIPTYEQYF
j_gene: TRBJ2-7
d_gene: .
v_gene: TRBV7-2
abundance: once

CDR3nt: TGTGCCAGCAGTGAAAGTTGGCGGGATACGCAGTATTTT
CDR3aa: CASSESWRDTQYF
j_gene: TRBJ2-3
d_gene: .
v_gene: TRBV6-1
abundance: .

CDR3nt: TGTGCCAGCAGCCTAAGGGGACAGAATGAAAAACTGTTTTTT
CDR3aa: CASSLRGQNEKLFF
j_gene: TRBJ1-4
d_gene: TRBD1
v_gene: TRBV28
abundance: .

CDR3nt: TGTGCCAGCAGCCGTTTCGCGCTAGCGGGCGGAAGAGATACGCAGTATTTT
CDR3aa: CASSRFALAGGRDTQYF
j_gene: TRBJ2-3
d_gene: TRBD2
v_gene: TRBV11-2
abundance: .

CDR3nt: TGTGCCAGCACCCCCCGGCAGGCGTACAATGAGCAGTTCTTC
CDR3aa: CASTPRQAYNEQFF
j_gene: TRBJ2-1
d_gene: .
v_gene: TRBV9
abundance: .

CDR3nt: TGTGCCAGCACCCCCCCTTGGGGGCAAGGAAACACCATATATTTT
CDR3aa: CASTPPWGQGNTIYF
j_gene: TRBJ1-3
d_gene: .
v_gene: TRBV28
abundance: .

CDR3nt: TGCGCCAGCAGCTTGATCGGGACAGGGGAAAACATTCAGTACTTC
CDR3aa: CASSLIGTGENIQYF
j_gene: TRBJ2-4
d_gene: TRBD1
v_gene: TRBV5-1
abundance: .

CDR3nt: TGTGCCAGCAGCTTAGTTCTGGGACAGGGAAACACCATATATTTT
CDR3aa: CASSLVLGQGNTIYF
j_gene: TRBJ1-3
d_gene: TRBD1
v_gene: TRBV11-2
abundance: .

CDR3nt: TGTGCCAGCAGCTATACAGGGGATCAGACTGAAGCTTTCTTT
CDR3aa: CASSYTGDQTEAFF
j_gene: TRBJ1-1
d_gene: TRBD1
v_gene: TRBV6-2/TRBV6-3
abundance: few

CDR3nt: TGTGCCATCAGCCCACGCGGGGGTCAGTACACTGAAGCTTTCTTT
CDR3aa: CAISPRGGQYTEAFF
j_gene: TRBJ1-1
d_gene: .
v_gene: TRBV10-3
abundance: .

CDR3nt: TGTGCCACCAGCACCGGGGTGACCTACGAGCAGTACTTC
CDR3aa: CATSTGVTYEQYF
j_gene: TRBJ2-7
d_gene: .
v_gene: TRBV15
abundance: .

CDR3nt: TGTGCCAGCAGCTTACAGTCTGATGAGCAGTTCTTC
CDR3aa: CASSLQSDEQFF
j_gene: TRBJ2-1
d_gene: .
v_gene: TRBV7-3
abundance: .

CDR3nt: TGTGCCAGCAGTCCCTTTAGCGTAAACACCGGGGAGCTGTTTTTT
CDR3aa: CASSPFSVNTGELFF
j_gene: TRBJ2-2
d_gene: .
v_gene: TRBV27
abundance: .

CDR3nt: TGTGCCAGCAGTTCCCCAGGGGAGCGGGGCAAAAACTACGAGCAGTACTTC
CDR3aa: CASSSPGERGKNYEQYF
j_gene: TRBJ2-7
d_gene: .
v_gene: TRBV28
abundance: .

CDR3nt: TGTGCCAGCAGCTGGCTGACAGGGGGCGCTAGCACAGATACGCAGTATTTT
CDR3aa: CASSWLTGGASTDTQYF
j_gene: TRBJ2-3
d_gene: TRBD1
v_gene: TRBV5-4
abundance: .

CDR3nt: TGTGCCAGCTCACCACCAGAACAGGGTTATGGCTACACCTTC
CDR3aa: CASSPPEQGYGYTF
j_gene: TRBJ1-2
d_gene: .
v_gene: TRBV18
abundance: .